These T cell receptor beta chains were read from a single sample in a study of monozygotic twins with inflammatory bowel disease. TCRdb derives one entry per CDR3 protein from the 5' RACE reads, leaving out DNA. The repertoire shows around 450,000 distinct CDR3 sequences; the top ten hold 2% to 3%. Material: blood. Receptors originate from a human donor with ulcerative colitis or Crohn's disease, or a healthy co-twin of an affected twin (not recorded which). The CDR3 runs from the conserved cysteine through the conserved F or W.

TRBJ2-5	TRBV11-3	CASSTRSGTTETQYF
TRBJ2-5	TRBV28	CASSLLAGGPIKDF
TRBJ2-7	TRBV20-1	CSTYPGLAGHSYEQYF
TRBJ2-4	TRBV3-1	CASSPKIGIQYF
TRBJ2-3	TRBV20-1	CSARGGTSADTQYF
TRBJ2-7	TRBV5-1	CASSLGLDRSLPLKPTRAYEQYF
TRBJ1-1	TRBV24-1	CATSDETGLTNTEAFF
TRBJ1-3	TRBV4-1	CASSQDKQVGSGNTIYF
TRBJ1-1	TRBV5-5	CASSFGYVPGKDTEAFF
TRBJ2-3	TRBV7-2	CASSQDIRGTDTQYF
TRBJ2-2	TRBV12-3/TRBV12-4	CASRGGVTGELFF
TRBJ2-4	TRBV7-8	CASSLGEAKNIQYF
TRBJ2-7	TRBV20-1	CSAQGQGAYEQYF
TRBJ2-7	TRBV20-1	CSVRNSSYEQNF
TRBJ1-1	TRBV6-5	CASSYDWKNTEAFF
TRBJ1-6	TRBV7-2	CASSLAFGNSPLHF
TRBJ2-1	TRBV9	CASSINGQPSYNEQFF
TRBJ1-2	TRBV30	CAWSVNLYGYTF
TRBJ1-2	TRBV2	CASSEAGAGGLYGYTF
TRBJ2-5	TRBV12-3/TRBV12-4	CASSFDDRTISKETQYF
TRBJ2-5	TRBV5-1	CASSLLPQETQYF
TRBJ1-5	TRBV20-1	CSAVGQGLNQPQHF
TRBJ2-7	TRBV12-3/TRBV12-4	CASSSQRGRGYEQYF
TRBJ2-4	TRBV28	CASEDQVLNIQYF
TRBJ2-7	TRBV9	CASSVGQGRSYEQYF
TRBJ2-2	TRBV5-1	CASSLFPGNTGELFF
TRBJ1-1	TRBV9	CASSAQGALVGTEAFF
TRBJ2-7	TRBV9	CASSVEQGSHEQYF
TRBJ1-1	TRBV18	CASSPTGLPETEAFF
TRBJ2-7	TRBV5-1	CASSLMGLAGTSYEQYF
TRBJ2-5	TRBV27	CTSSFGGEETQYF
TRBJ1-1	TRBV12-3/TRBV12-4	CASRGQGGLGTEAFF
TRBJ2-7	TRBV5-1	CASYVEPTYEQYF
TRBJ2-7	TRBV27	CASRTRTGTSYEQYF
TRBJ1-1	TRBV6-1	CASSEWGGVTEAFF
TRBJ1-1	TRBV7-6	CASSLDGGTGNTEAFF
TRBJ2-1	TRBV18	CASSPDHWNLGEQFF
TRBJ2-1	TRBV29-1	CSATGGGSFYNEQFF
TRBJ2-5	TRBV4-1	CASSQGTSGSPQETQYF
TRBJ2-5	TRBV4-2	CASSQDRYGLGGPQETQYF
TRBJ1-1	TRBV29-1	CSVTATGKGEAFF
TRBJ1-1	TRBV20-1	CSARDASRGRYTEAFF
TRBJ1-1	TRBV11-2	CASSTHDRVATEAFF
TRBJ2-1	TRBV28	CASSPPGPAYNEQFF
TRBJ1-1	TRBV12-3/TRBV12-4	CASSFNWGGTEAFF
TRBJ1-5	TRBV30	CAWSGTLGPQHF